A single sample is the source of the 29 T cell receptor beta chains below, sequenced in a study of blood T cell repertoires in COVID-19 (dated by TCRdb to about 2020). Libraries came from the immunoSEQ multiplex PCR assay. Held by TCRdb, this immuneACCESS table contains in-frame sequences only and omits some clones. Under half of the omission traces to an unresolved V gene where checked; the cause of the rest is unknown. The sample table holds roughly 200,000 clones, of which about 85% were seen once. The ten biggest clones cover over 15% of the sample. Sequenced input: PBMCs or T cells enriched from blood (not recorded which). These TCRs come from a man aged 40-49 years who had recovered from COVID-19.

This chain connects TRBV15 to TRBJ2-1, with D unclear. The CDR3 extends over 15 amino acids. Germline CDR1 LNHNV, CDR2 YYDKDF (reference sequence). V dropped 1 base and J dropped 0 bases, with 7 bases sitting between them. The CDR3 DNA follows: TGTGCCACCAGCAGAGCATCGAGCTCCTACAATGAGCAGTTCTTC. Encoded protein: CATSRASSSYNEQFF.

This chain connects TRBV3-1 (or the pseudogene TRBV3-2) to TRBJ2-7, with TRBD2 matching 12 bases. Germline CDR1 is LGHDT and CDR2 is YNNKEL (reference sequence). The CDR3 spans 18 residues. V lost 4 bases and J lost 0; bases outside the gene matches: 10. The CDR3 DNA reads as TGTGCCAGCAGCCCGTACCGAACTAGCGGGAGGTCCTCCTACGAGCAGTACTTC. Translation: CASSPYRTSGRSSYEQYF.

The rearrangement links TRBV5-6 to TRBJ2-7, with D perhaps TRBD2 (7 bases). Trimming left V 3 bases short and J 6 bases short, with 13 bases between. The V gene's germline CDR1 is SGHDT and CDR2 YYEEEE. This CDR3 spans 13 amino acids. As DNA, the CDR3 is TGTGCCAGCAGCTGGGTGGGGGGGGCCGAGCAGTACTTC. Translation gives CASSWVGGAEQYF. The entire variable domain, with the rest obtained from reference TRBV5-6 and TRBJ2-7, is as follows: DAGVTQSPTHLIKTRGQQVTLRCSPKSGHDTVSWYQQALGQGPQFIFQYYEEEERQRGNFPDRFSGHQFPNYSSELNVNALLLGDSALYLCASSWVGGAEQYFGPGTRLTVT.

This clone was seen repeatedly, ten times or more. This chain uses TRBV30 with TRBJ1-2; D might be TRBD1 (5 bases). CDR1 is GTSNPN and CDR2 is SVGIG in the germline V gene (reference sequence). V lost 3 bases, J lost 0 bases, and 11 bases lay in between. This CDR3 has 14 amino acids. CDR3 bases: TGTGCCTGGAGCTCGGACAATACTAACTATGGCTACACCTTC. Encoded protein: CAWSSDNTNYGYTF.

The rearrangement joins TRBV4-2 to TRBJ2-6, with a possible D match to TRBD2 (6 bases). Deletions cut 3 bases from V and 0 bases from J, with 12 bases between. The germline V gene has CDR1 LGHNA and CDR2 YNFKEQ. The CDR3 has 17 amino acids. As DNA, the CDR3 is TGTGCCAGCAGCCAGGGGGGACTGGCCTCTGGGGCCAACGTCCTGACTTTC. Amino acids: CASSQGGLASGANVLTF.

The genes are TRBV15 and TRBJ2-7; no clear D gene. V lost 0 bases and J 1 base, leaving 7 bases between the germline ends. From germline, CDR1 is LNHNV and CDR2 YYDKDF (reference sequence). The CDR3 totals 14 residues. CDR3 sequence: CATSREPSSYEQYF. Written as DNA, the CDR3 is TGTGCCACCAGCAGAGAGCCCAGTTCCTACGAGCAGTACTTC.

This chain uses TRBV27 with TRBJ1-6; maybe TRBD1 (5 bases). Trimming took off 2 bases at V and 7 bases at J, with 15 bases between the two ends. This CDR3 has 16 residues. Germline CDR1 reads MNHEY; CDR2 reads SMNVEV (reference sequence). The CDR3 loop is CASSLRPGRLNSPLHF. The CDR3 DNA is TGTGCCAGCAGTTTACGGCCAGGGCGACTCAATTCACCCCTCCACTTT.

The V gene is TRBV7-3, the J gene TRBJ1-2; no reliable D call. The CDR3 totals 14 residues. Per germline, CDR1 SGHTA and CDR2 FQGTGA. V was shortened by 6 bases and J by 6 bases, with 17 bases between the two germline ends. CDR3 loop: CASRHNPGSDGYTF. CDR3 sequence (DNA): TGTGCCAGCAGACATAATCCGGGAAGCGATGGCTACACCTTC.

This rearrangement joins TRBV30 to TRBJ2-2; 14 bases are a match to TRBD2. Germline loops: CDR1 GTSNPN, CDR2 SVGIG (reference sequence). This CDR3 region has 16 residues. With 5 bases clipped from V and 5 bases from J, the junction kept 7 bases outside the gene matches. This chain's CDR3 is CAWGGLAGASTGELFF. Here the CDR3 DNA reads TGTGCCTGGGGGGGACTAGCGGGAGCAAGTACCGGGGAGCTGTTTTTT.

In this sample, this clone turned up a few times. The chain combines TRBV7-2 with TRBJ2-1, with TRBD1 matching over 8 bases. CDR3 size: 15 residues. The germline CDR1 and CDR2 sequences are SGHTA and FQGNSA. The V segment lost 4 bases and the J segment 0 bases; nucleotides outside the gene matches: 2. CDR3 in amino acids: CASSSTGGSYNEQFF. CDR3 nucleotide sequence: TGTGCCAGCAGCTCAACAGGGGGCTCCTACAATGAGCAGTTCTTC.

The gene calls are TRBV12-5 and TRBJ1-5; 9 bases map to TRBD1. Germline V lookup: CDR1 LGHNT, CDR2 FRNRAP. V lost 6 bases, J lost 0 bases, and 9 bases stayed unmatched. The CDR3 is made up of 17 amino acids. CDR3 residues: CASGPDRGLYSNQPQHF. The CDR3 nucleotides are TGTGCTAGTGGCCCTGACAGGGGGTTATATAGCAATCAGCCCCAGCATTTT.

The CDR3, as DNA: TGTGCCAGCTACCGGGCGGGCGGGGAGCTGTTTTTT. Protein: CASYRAGGELFF. The rearrangement uses TRBV3-1 (or the pseudogene TRBV3-2) and TRBJ2-2; TRBD2 might be the D (5 bases). The germline CDR1 and CDR2 sequences are LGHDT and YNNKEL (reference sequence). The CDR3 is 12 amino acids. With 8 bases removed from V and 7 bases from J, the gap between germline ends came to 11 bases.

The chain has TRBV27 and TRBJ2-3; 8 positions match TRBD2. Trimming took 0 bases from V and 5 from J; bases not matched to a gene: 13. Germline V gene sequence: CDR1 MNHEY, CDR2 SMNVEV (reference sequence). CDR3 length equals 18 residues. This CDR3 is CASSLSSLSLAVRDTQYF. CDR3 DNA: TGTGCCAGCAGTTTATCCTCCCTATCACTAGCGGTTAGAGATACGCAGTATTTT.

The chain carries TRBV24-1 and TRBJ2-7; maybe TRBD1 (6 bases). Germline V gene sequence: CDR1 KGHDR, CDR2 SFDVKD. Trimming removed 4 bases at V and 3 bases at J, with 6 bases between. This CDR3 comprises 12 residues. The CDR3 region is CATSEGGYEQYF. The CDR3 DNA reads TGTGCCACCAGTGAAGGGGGCTACGAGCAGTACTTC.

This chain uses TRBV28 with TRBJ2-3; D not resolved. CDR3 length: 14 residues. The V end lost 4 bases, the J end lost 2 bases, and 10 bases lay between the germline ends. CDR1 MDHEN and CDR2 SYDVKM come from the germline V gene. The chain's CDR3 is CASSSRLDTDTQYF. CDR3 bases: TGTGCCAGCAGTTCCCGGCTAGACACAGATACGCAGTATTTT.

This chain connects TRBV2 to TRBJ2-1, with TRBD1 matching 8 bases. The CDR3 has 13 residues. Per germline, CDR1 SNHLY and CDR2 FYNNEI. With V trimmed by 5 bases and J by 10 bases, 7 bases remained unmatched. CDR3 loop: CASSKDRGAEQFF. The CDR3 DNA reads TGTGCCAGCAGTAAAGACAGGGGTGCGGAGCAGTTCTTC.

The CDR3 DNA reads TGTGCCAGTAGTCCTGGGACAGGGAACTATGGCTACACCTTC. As protein: CASSPGTGNYGYTF. V and J are TRBV19 and TRBJ1-2; 9 positions agree with TRBD1. V gave up 5 bases and J gave up 2 bases; unmatched junction bases: 3. CDR3 size: 14 residues. From germline, CDR1 is LNHDA and CDR2 SQIVND (reference sequence).

The chain carries TRBV7-3 and TRBJ2-7; 7 bases line up with TRBD2. Trimming at V came to 1 base and at J to 2 bases, leaving 5 bases not matched to a gene. The CDR3 consists of 15 residues. CDR1 SGHTA and CDR2 FQGTGA come from the germline V gene. Here the CDR3 DNA reads TGTGCCAGCAGCTTAAATCCTAGCGGACCCTACGAGCAGTACTTC. It encodes CASSLNPSGPYEQYF.

CDR3 DNA: TGTGCCAGCAGCGTCAACTCGGGCATTCAGTACTTC. Protein: CASSVNSGIQYF. The gene calls are TRBV7-2 and TRBJ2-4; D remains ambiguous. V lost 5 bases and J lost 9, with 11 bases in between. The CDR3 totals 12 residues. Looked up from germline, CDR1 is SGHTA and CDR2 is FQGNSA.

V gene TRBV5-4 combines with J gene TRBJ1-1, with D maybe TRBD1 (6 bases). CDR1 SGHNT and CDR2 YYREEE come from the germline V gene (reference sequence). The CDR3 consists of 14 residues. V was pared by 1 base and J by 3 bases, with 10 bases between. The CDR3 nucleotides read TGTGCCAGCAGCTTGCAAGCAGGGGACACTGAAGCTTTCTTT. Its protein is CASSLQAGDTEAFF.

The genes are TRBV4-1 and TRBJ2-2, with TRBD2 as a possible D gene (5 bases). Germline V CDR1 and CDR2: MGHRA, YSYEKL. This CDR3 is 17 amino acids long. V was shortened by 0 bases and J by 0 bases, with 11 bases between the two germline ends. This CDR3 reads CASSQEAGPANTGELFF. CDR3 sequence (DNA): TGCGCCAGCAGCCAAGAGGCGGGTCCCGCGAACACCGGGGAGCTGTTTTTT.

The genes are TRBV18 and TRBJ1-3, with 7 positions matching TRBD1. The trim removed 4 bases at V and 11 bases at J, leaving 8 bases unmatched. The CDR3 runs to 13 residues. Germline loops: CDR1 KGHSH, CDR2 LQKENI. CDR3 in DNA: TGTGCCAGCTCACTCGACAGGGACCCACCCATATATTTT. It translates to CASSLDRDPPIYF.

V gene TRBV5-1 combines with J gene TRBJ2-7; 7 bases align to TRBD2. The CDR3 extends over 15 amino acids. Looked up from germline, CDR1 is SGHRS and CDR2 is YFSETQ. V shed 5 bases, J shed 2 bases, and the junction held 10 bases outside the gene matches. This chain's CDR3 is CASRVGLVGTYEQYF. For the CDR3, the DNA is TGCGCCAGCAGAGTCGGACTAGTGGGAACCTACGAGCAGTACTTC.

The gene calls are TRBV11-2 and TRBJ1-4, with TRBD1 as a possible D gene (6 bases). The V gene lost 3 bases and the J gene lost 4 bases, with 12 bases spanning the gap. CDR3 length: 15 residues. In germline, CDR1 is SGHAT, CDR2 FQNNGV. DNA of the CDR3: TGTGCCAGCAGCTTCAGGGGTCGGGGTAATGAAAAACTGTTTTTT. This codes for CASSFRGRGNEKLFF.

The gene calls are TRBV28 and TRBJ1-4; no definite D call. CDR3 length equals 15 residues. CDR1 MDHEN and CDR2 SYDVKM come from the germline V gene. Trimming left V 8 bases short and J 5 bases short, with 18 bases between. The CDR3 DNA reads TGTGCCAGCGTCGAAGAGAGGCGGAAGAATGAAAAACTGTTTTTT. Its protein is CASVEERRKNEKLFF.

The chain carries TRBV6-5 and TRBJ2-7, with 8 bases identical to TRBD1. The V and J ends lost 6 bases and 5 bases, in that order; junction bases with no gene match: 0. This CDR3 spans 11 amino acids. The V gene's germline CDR1 is MNHEY and CDR2 SVGAGI. CDR3 coding DNA: TGTGCCAGCAGACAGGGGGACGAGCAGTACTTC. Amino acids: CASRQGDEQYF.

The chain recombines TRBV9 with TRBJ2-2, with unresolved D. There are 14 residues in the CDR3. Germline assignment: CDR1 SGDLS and CDR2 YYNGEE. Trimming took 0 bases from V and 5 from J, leaving 8 bases between them. The CDR3 DNA reads TGTGCCAGCAGCGTAGTGTCCGGGACCGGGGAGCTGTTTTTT. The encoded protein is CASSVVSGTGELFF.

This chain uses TRBV18 with TRBJ2-7; 8 bases are a match to TRBD1. Losses at the gene ends were 4 bases for V and 2 bases for J; bases not matched to a gene: 4. Germline CDR1 is KGHSH and CDR2 is LQKENI. This CDR3 spans 14 amino acids. The CDR3 region has the DNA TGTGCCAGCTCACAGGACAGGGAACCCTACGAGCAGTACTTC. Encoded protein: CASSQDREPYEQYF. Full variable domain (missing parts from reference TRBV18 and TRBJ2-7): NAGVMQNPRHLVRRRGQEARLRCSPMKGHSHVYWYRQLPEEGLKFMVYLQKENIIDESGMPKERFSAEFPKEGPSILRIQQVVRGDSAAYFCASSQDREPYEQYFGPGTRLTVT.

The chain carries TRBV30 and TRBJ1-6; TRBD1 matches 7 bases. J lost 6 bases, V lost 4 bases, and 3 bases had no gene match. Looked up from germline, CDR1 is GTSNPN and CDR2 is SVGIG (reference sequence). The CDR3 extends over 13 amino acids. The CDR3 loop is CAWTRQGNSPLHF. The CDR3 DNA follows: TGTGCCTGGACCCGACAGGGTAATTCACCCCTCCACTTT.